The 8 T cell receptor beta chains below all came from one sample that was sequenced in a study of PD-1 blockade in mismatch repair-deficient tumors. Here immunoSEQ multiplex PCR was the method, and the copy in TCRdb shows in-frame clones only, minus some. The sample contains 120,000 or so clones, 86% of which appear only once. Sequences were derived from peripheral blood, sampled 44 weeks after starting pembrolizumab. Receptors originate from an adult with mismatch repair-deficient cancer.

On this clone itself: The sample carries other DNA sequences with the same CDR3. This chain joins TRBV5-6 and TRBJ2-1; D gene uncertain. Germline V gene data show CDR1 as SGHDT and CDR2 as YYEEEE. This CDR3 comprises 13 residues. Between the trimmed V and J ends, which lost 0 bases and 2 bases, there was a span of 3 bases. As DNA, the CDR3 is TGTGCCAGCAGCTTGGACACCTACAATGAGCAGTTCTTC. Encoded protein: CASSLDTYNEQFF.

The chain couples TRBV5-4 to TRBJ2-5; D may be TRBD2 (6 bases). The CDR3 consists of 16 residues. Trimming took off 0 bases at V and 2 bases at J, with 14 bases between the two ends. Germline V gene sequence: CDR1 SGHNT, CDR2 YYREEE (reference sequence). CDR3 loop: CASSLALRGRQETQYF. CDR3 DNA sequence: TGTGCCAGCAGCTTGGCGTTGCGGGGTCGGCAAGAGACCCAGTACTTC.

The genes are TRBV7-9 and TRBJ2-7; D not resolved. The V and J ends lost 1 base and 2 bases respectively, with 9 bases between them. This CDR3 has 14 residues. Germline V gene lookup returns CDR1 SEHNR and CDR2 FQNEAQ (reference sequence). For the CDR3, the DNA is TGTGCCAGCAGCTTAGGCAGAAAGACCTACGAGCAGTACTTC. Translated: CASSLGRKTYEQYF.

The chain has TRBV12-5 and TRBJ1-2, with D maybe TRBD1 (5 bases). CDR3 length equals 16 residues. CDR1 is LGHNT, CDR2 FRNRAP, per germline. V lost 0 bases and J lost 7, with 18 bases in between. CDR3 protein: CASGLVPGLDGAGYTF. In DNA form, the CDR3 reads TGTGCTAGTGGTTTGGTTCCGGGACTTGATGGGGCTGGCTACACCTTC.

The chain's CDR3 is CASRIGLAYNEQFF. CDR3 sequence (DNA): TGTGCCAGCAGGATCGGACTAGCCTACAATGAGCAGTTCTTC. V and J are TRBV27 and TRBJ2-1; TRBD2 matches at 7 bases. Germline V gives CDR1 MNHEY, CDR2 SMNVEV (reference sequence). The V and J ends lost 6 bases and 2 bases, in that order; junction bases with no gene match: 4. The CDR3 loop spans 14 amino acids.

The rearrangement uses TRBV10-3 and TRBJ2-2; 7 positions agree with TRBD1. The length of the CDR3 is 12 residues. After removal of 11 bases from V and 7 bases from J, the junction contained 7 bases not matched to a gene. Germline values: CDR1 ENHRY, CDR2 SYGVKD. The CDR3 protein is CAGGQPFGELFF. CDR3 DNA sequence: TGTGCCGGGGGACAGCCTTTCGGGGAGCTGTTTTTT.

The chain joins TRBV6-6 to TRBJ2-1, with D possibly being TRBD1 (6 bases). V lost 8 bases, J lost 7 bases, and 15 bases lay in between. Looked up from germline, CDR1 is MNHNY and CDR2 is SVGAGI (reference sequence). This CDR3 spans 13 amino acids. CDR3 DNA: TGTGCCAGCCTACAGGGTTTTGCGAATGAGCAGTTCTTC. This sequence encodes CASLQGFANEQFF.

The sample holds one count of this clone. This chain connects TRBV27 to TRBJ1-1; D remains unclear. Trimming shortened V by 5 bases and J by 5 bases, and 15 bases separated the two germline ends. The V gene's germline CDR1 is MNHEY and CDR2 SMNVEV (reference sequence). The CDR3 sequence is 14 residues long. CDR3 coding DNA: TGTGCCAGCAGTACCGGTTCGGGGAAAACTGAAGCTTTCTTT. Protein product: CASSTGSGKTEAFF.